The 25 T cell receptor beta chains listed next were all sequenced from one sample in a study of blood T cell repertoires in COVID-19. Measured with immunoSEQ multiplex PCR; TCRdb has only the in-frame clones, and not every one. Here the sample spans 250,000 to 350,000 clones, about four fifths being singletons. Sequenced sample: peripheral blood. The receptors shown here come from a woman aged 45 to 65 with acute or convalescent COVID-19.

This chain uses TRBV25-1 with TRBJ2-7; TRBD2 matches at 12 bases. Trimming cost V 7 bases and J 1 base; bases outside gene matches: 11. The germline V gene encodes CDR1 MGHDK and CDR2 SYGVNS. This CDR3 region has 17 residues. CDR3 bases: TGTGCCAGCAATATACACGGGACTAGCGGGCATTCCTACGAGCAGTACTTC. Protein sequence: CASNIHGTSGHSYEQYF.

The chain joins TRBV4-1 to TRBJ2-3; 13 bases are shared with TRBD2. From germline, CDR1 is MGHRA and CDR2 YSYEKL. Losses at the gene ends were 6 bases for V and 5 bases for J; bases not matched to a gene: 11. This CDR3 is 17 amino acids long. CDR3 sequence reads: CASRVLTSGGSVDTQYF. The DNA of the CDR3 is TGCGCCAGCAGGGTCCTGACTAGCGGGGGGTCTGTAGATACGCAGTATTTT.

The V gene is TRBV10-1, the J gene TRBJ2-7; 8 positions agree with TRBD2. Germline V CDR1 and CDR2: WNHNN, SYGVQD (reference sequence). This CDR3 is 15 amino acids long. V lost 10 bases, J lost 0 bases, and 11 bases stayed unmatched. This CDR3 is CATTLLAGSSYEQYV. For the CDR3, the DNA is TGCGCCACCACTCTTCTAGCGGGCAGCTCCTACGAGCAGTACGTC.

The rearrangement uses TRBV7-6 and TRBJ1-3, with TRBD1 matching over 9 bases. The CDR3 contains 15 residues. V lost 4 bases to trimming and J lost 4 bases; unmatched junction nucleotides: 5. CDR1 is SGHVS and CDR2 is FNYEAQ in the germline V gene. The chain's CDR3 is CASSSQGAPGNTIYF. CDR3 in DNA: TGTGCCAGCAGCTCACAGGGGGCGCCAGGAAACACCATATATTTT.

Here the CDR3 reads CASLAQGAVTEAFF. The CDR3 DNA follows: TGTGCCAGTCTCGCACAGGGGGCGGTCACTGAAGCTTTCTTT. V usage is TRBV19 and J usage is TRBJ1-1; 9 bases agree with TRBD1. The V gene end was trimmed by 8 bases and the J gene end by 4 bases; junction bases not matched to a gene: 8. The CDR3 runs 14 residues. Per germline, CDR1 LNHDA and CDR2 SQIVND (reference sequence).

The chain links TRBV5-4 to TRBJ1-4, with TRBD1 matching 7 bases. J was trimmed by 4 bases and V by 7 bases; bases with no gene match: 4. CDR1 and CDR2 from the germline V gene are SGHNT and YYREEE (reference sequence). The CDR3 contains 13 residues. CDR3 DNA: TGTGCCAGCGGGGACAGATATAATGAAAAACTGTTTTTT. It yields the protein CASGDRYNEKLFF.

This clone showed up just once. The CDR3 reads CASSSGLAGGLDEQFF. CDR3 nucleotides: TGTGCCAGCAGCTCCGGACTAGCGGGAGGGCTGGATGAGCAGTTCTTC. The chain recombines TRBV11-3 with TRBJ2-1, with 15 bases matching TRBD2. The CDR3 contains 16 residues. The junction had 6 bases not matched to a gene; V was cut back by 4 bases and J by 8 bases. Germline-derived CDR1 and CDR2 are SGHNT and YENEEA.

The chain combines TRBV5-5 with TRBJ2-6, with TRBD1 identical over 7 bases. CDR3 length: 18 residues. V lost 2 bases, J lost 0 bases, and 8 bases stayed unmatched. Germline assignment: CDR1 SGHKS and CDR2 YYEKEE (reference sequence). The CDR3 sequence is CASSFPGTDYSGANVLTF. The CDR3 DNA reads TGTGCCAGCAGCTTCCCCGGGACAGACTACTCTGGGGCCAACGTCCTGACTTTC. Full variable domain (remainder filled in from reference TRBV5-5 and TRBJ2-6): DAGVTQSPTHLIKTRGQQVTLRCSPISGHKSVSWYQQVLGQGPQFIFQYYEKEERGRGNFPDRFSARQFPNYSSELNVNALLLGDSALYLCASSFPGTDYSGANVLTFGAGSRLTVL.

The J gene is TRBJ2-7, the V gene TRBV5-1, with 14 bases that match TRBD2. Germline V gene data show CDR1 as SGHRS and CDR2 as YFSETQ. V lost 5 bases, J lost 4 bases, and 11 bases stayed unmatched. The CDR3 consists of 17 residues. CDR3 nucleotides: TGCGCCAGCAGAGCCGGGACTAGCGGGAGTAGCGGGTACGAGCAGTACTTC. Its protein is CASRAGTSGSSGYEQYF.

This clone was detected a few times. CDR3 sequence reads: CASSFKGEETQYF. The CDR3 DNA follows: TGTGCCAGCAGCTTCAAGGGAGAAGAGACCCAGTACTTC. The chain is built from TRBV7-2 and TRBJ2-5; D may be TRBD2 (5 bases). Germline CDR1 is SGHTA and CDR2 is FQGNSA. V shed 3 bases and J shed 3 bases, with 8 bases lying between them. The CDR3 runs 13 residues.

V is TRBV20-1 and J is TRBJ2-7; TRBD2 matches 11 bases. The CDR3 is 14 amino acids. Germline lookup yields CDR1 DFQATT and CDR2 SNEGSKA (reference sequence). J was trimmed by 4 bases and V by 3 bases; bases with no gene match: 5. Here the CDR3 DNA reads TGCAGTGCTAGTGAGGCTAGCGGGAGGTACGAGCAGTACTTC. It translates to CSASEASGRYEQYF.

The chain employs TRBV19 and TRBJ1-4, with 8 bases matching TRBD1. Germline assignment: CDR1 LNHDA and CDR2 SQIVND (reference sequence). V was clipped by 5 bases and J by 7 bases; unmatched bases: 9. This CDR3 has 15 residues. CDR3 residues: CASSSSGGEAEKLFF. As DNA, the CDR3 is TGTGCCAGTAGTTCCTCAGGGGGCGAGGCTGAAAAACTGTTTTTT.

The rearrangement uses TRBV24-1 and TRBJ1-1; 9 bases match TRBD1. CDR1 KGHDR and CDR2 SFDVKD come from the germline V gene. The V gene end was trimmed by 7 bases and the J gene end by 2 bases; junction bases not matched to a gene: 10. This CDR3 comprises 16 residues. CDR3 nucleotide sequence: TGTGCCACCAGGTGGGACAGGGACTACGTTAACACTGAAGCTTTCTTT. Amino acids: CATRWDRDYVNTEAFF.

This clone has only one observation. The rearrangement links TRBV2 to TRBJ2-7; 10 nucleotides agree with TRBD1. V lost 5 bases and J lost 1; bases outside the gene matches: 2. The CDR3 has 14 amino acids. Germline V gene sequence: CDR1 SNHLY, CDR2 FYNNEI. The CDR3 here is CASSWDRGSYEQYV. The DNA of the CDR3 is TGTGCCAGCAGTTGGGACAGGGGATCCTACGAGCAGTACGTC.

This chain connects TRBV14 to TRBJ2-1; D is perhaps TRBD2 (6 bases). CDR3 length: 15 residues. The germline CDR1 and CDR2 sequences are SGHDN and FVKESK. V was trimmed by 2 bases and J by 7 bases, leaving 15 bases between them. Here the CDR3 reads CASSQIAAFWNEQFF. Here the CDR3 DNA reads TGTGCCAGCAGCCAAATAGCGGCCTTTTGGAATGAGCAGTTCTTC.

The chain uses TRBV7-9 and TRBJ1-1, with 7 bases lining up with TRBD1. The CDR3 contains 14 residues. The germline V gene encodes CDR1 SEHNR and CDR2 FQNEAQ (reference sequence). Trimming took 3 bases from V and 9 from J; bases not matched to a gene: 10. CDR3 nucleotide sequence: TGTGCCAGCAGCTTCGCGGACAGGTTACTGCAAGCTTTCTTT. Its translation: CASSFADRLLQAFF.

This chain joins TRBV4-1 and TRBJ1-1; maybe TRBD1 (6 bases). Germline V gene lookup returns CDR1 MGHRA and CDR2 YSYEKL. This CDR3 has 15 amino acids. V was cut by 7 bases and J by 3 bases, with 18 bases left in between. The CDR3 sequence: CASTDRGGADTEAFF. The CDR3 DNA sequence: TGCGCCAGCACCGACCGAGGGGGGGCGGACACTGAAGCTTTCTTT.

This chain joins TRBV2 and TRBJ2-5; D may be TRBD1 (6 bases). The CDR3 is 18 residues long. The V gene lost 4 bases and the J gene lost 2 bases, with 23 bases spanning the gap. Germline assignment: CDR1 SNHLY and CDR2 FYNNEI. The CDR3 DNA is TGTGCCAGCAGTGTACAGGGTAGAAACCCGTTGAGACAAGAGACCCAGTACTTC. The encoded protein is CASSVQGRNPLRQETQYF.

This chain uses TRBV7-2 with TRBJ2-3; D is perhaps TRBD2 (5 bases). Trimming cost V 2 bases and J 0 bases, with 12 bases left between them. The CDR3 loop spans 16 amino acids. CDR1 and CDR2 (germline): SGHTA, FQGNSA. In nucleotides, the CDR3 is TGTGCCAGCAGCTTAAATATGCGGGTTAGCACAGATACGCAGTATTTT. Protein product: CASSLNMRVSTDTQYF.

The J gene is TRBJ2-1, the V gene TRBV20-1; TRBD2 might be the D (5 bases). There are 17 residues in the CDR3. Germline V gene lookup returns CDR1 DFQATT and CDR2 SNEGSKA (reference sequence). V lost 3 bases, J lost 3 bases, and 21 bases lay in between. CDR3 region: CSASSDFIMDSYNEQFF. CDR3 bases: TGCAGTGCTAGTTCGGACTTCATCATGGATAGCTACAATGAGCAGTTCTTC.

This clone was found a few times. DNA of the CDR3: TGTGCCAGCAGAGACTTCCGGAGTAAAACTGAAGCTTTCTTT. This codes for CASRDFRSKTEAFF. The rearrangement uses TRBV3-1 (or the pseudogene TRBV3-2) and TRBJ1-1; no definite D call. The CDR3 consists of 14 residues. Germline loops: CDR1 LGHDT, CDR2 YNNKEL (reference sequence). V lost 6 bases to trimming and J lost 5 bases, with 16 bases between them.

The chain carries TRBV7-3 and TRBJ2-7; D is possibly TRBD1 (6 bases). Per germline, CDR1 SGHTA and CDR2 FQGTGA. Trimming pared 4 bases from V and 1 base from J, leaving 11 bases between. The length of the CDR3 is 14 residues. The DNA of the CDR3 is TGTGCCAGCAGCTGGGGCCAGGGGTCCTACGAGCAGTACTTC. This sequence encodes CASSWGQGSYEQYF.

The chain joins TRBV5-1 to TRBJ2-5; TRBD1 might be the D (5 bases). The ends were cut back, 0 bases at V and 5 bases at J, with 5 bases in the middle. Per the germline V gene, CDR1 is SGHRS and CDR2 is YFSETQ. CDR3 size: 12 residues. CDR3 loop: CASSLDRETQYF. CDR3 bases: TGCGCCAGCAGCTTGGACAGGGAGACCCAGTACTTC.

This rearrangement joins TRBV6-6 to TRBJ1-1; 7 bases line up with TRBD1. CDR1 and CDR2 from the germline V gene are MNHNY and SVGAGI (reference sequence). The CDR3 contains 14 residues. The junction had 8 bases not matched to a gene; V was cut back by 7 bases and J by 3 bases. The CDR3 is CASTRDRTYTEAFF. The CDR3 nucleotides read TGTGCCAGCACCCGGGACAGAACCTACACTGAAGCTTTCTTT.

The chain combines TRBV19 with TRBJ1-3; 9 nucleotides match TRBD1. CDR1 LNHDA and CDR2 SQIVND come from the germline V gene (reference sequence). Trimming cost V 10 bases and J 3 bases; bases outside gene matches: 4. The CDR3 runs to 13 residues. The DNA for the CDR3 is TGTGCCACCGGGGGACAGGGTGGAAACACCATATATTTT. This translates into CATGGQGGNTIYF.